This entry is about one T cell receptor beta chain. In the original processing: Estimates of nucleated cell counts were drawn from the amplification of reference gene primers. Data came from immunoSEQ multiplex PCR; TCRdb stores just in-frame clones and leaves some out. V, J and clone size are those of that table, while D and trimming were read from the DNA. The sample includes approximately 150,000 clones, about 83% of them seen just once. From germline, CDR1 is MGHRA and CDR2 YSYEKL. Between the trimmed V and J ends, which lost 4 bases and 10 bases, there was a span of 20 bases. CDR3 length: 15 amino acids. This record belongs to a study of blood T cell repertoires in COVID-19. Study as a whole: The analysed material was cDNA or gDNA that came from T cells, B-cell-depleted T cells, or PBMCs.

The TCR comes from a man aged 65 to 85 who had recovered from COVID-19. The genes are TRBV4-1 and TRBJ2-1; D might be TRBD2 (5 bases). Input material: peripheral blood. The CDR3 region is CASSPGRLSGGEQFF. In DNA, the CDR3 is TGCGCCAGCAGCCCGGGCCGGCTAAGCGGTGGGGAGCAGTTCTTC.